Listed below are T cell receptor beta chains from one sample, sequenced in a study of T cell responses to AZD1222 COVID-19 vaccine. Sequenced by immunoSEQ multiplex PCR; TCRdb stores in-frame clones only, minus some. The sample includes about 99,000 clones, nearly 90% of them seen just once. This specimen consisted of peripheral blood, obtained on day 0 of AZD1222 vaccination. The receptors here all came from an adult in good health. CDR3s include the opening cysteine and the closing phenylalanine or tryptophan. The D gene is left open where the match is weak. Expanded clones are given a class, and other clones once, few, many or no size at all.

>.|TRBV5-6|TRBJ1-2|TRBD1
CASRDAGTGGLYGYTF
TGTGCCAGCAGGGACGCCGGGACAGGGGGCCTCTATGGCTACACCTTC
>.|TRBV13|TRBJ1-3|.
CASSSQSSGNTIYF
TGTGCCAGCAGCTCACAGAGCTCTGGAAACACCATATATTTT
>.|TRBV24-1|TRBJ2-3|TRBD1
CATSDTGTGSDTQYF
TGTGCCACCAGTGATACGGGGACAGGGTCAGATACGCAGTATTTT
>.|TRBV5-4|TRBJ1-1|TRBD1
CASSSQTGGMNTEAFF
TGTGCCAGCAGTTCTCAGACAGGGGGTATGAACACTGAAGCTTTCTTT
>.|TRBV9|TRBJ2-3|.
CASSVGGLHTDTQYF
TGTGCCAGCAGCGTGGGGGGGCTCCACACAGATACGCAGTATTTT
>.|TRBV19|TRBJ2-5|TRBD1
CASSILDRVGQETQYF
TGTGCCAGTAGTATATTAGACAGGGTCGGTCAAGAGACCCAGTACTTC
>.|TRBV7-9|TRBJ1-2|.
CASSLAGNF
TGTGCCAGCAGCTTAGCGGGAAACTTC
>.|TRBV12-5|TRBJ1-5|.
CASGFGQSAGGNQPQHF
TGTGCTAGTGGTTTTGGACAGTCGGCGGGTGGCAATCAGCCCCAGCATTTT
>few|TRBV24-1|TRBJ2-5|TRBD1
CATSDPRTGKETQYF
TGTGCCACCAGTGATCCAAGGACAGGAAAAGAGACCCAGTACTTC
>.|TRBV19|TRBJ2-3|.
CASSYDSSTDTQYF
TGTGCCAGTTCGTACGACTCTAGCACAGATACGCAGTATTTT
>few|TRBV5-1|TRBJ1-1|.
CASSLSAGRQLNTEAFF
TGCGCCAGCAGCTTAAGCGCCGGCCGCCAATTGAACACTGAAGCTTTCTTT
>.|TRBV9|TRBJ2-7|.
CASSVEGDGGLEQYF
TGTGCCAGCAGCGTAGAAGGGGACGGCGGACTCGAGCAGTACTTC
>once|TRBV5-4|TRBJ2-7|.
CASSPRGASYEQYF
TGTGCCAGCAGCCCCAGGGGAGCCTCCTACGAGCAGTACTTC
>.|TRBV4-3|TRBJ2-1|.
CASSLLTGNYNEQFF
TGCGCCAGCAGCCTCCTTACCGGGAACTACAATGAGCAGTTCTTC
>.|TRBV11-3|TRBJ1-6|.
CASSLVMDSPLHF
TGTGCCAGCAGCCTAGTCATGGATTCACCCCTCCACTTT
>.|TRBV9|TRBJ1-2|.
CASSAQEIGGYTF
TGTGCCAGCAGCGCACAAGAGATCGGTGGCTACACCTTC
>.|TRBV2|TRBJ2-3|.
CAGRQRTDTQYF
TGTGCCGGTCGGCAGCGCACAGATACGCAGTATTTT
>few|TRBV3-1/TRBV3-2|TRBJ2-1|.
CASSQNAGASGDGYNEQFF
TGTGCCAGCAGCCAAAACGCAGGGGCTAGCGGTGATGGCTACAATGAGCAGTTCTTC
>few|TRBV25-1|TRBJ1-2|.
CASSTHQGPNYGYTF
TGTGCCAGCAGTACACATCAGGGACCTAACTATGGCTACACCTTC
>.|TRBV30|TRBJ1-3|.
CAWSLYSGNTIYF
TGTGCCTGGAGTCTCTACTCTGGAAACACCATATATTTT
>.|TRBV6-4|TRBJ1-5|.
CASSQGANQPQHF
TGTGCCAGCAGTCAGGGTGCCAATCAGCCCCAGCATTTT
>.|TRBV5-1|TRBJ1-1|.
CASSDGYRGTGGEAFF
TGCGCCAGCAGCGACGGGTATCGGGGCACGGGGGGTGAAGCTTTCTTT
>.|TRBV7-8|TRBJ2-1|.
CASSLVERVDNEQFF
TGTGCCAGCAGCTTAGTGGAGCGGGTGGACAATGAGCAGTTCTTC
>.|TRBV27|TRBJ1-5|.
CASRLGVGNQPQHF
TGTGCCAGCAGACTGGGGGTGGGCAATCAGCCCCAGCATTTT
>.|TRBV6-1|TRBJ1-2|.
CASSEARGSTF
TGTGCCAGCAGTGAAGCACGGGGGTCTACCTTC
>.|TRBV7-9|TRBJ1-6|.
CASSLEVRNSPLHF
TGTGCCAGCAGCTTAGAAGTTCGGAATTCACCCCTCCACTTT
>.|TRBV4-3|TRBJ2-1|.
CASSQEGGSRVGEQFF
TGCGCCAGCAGCCAAGAAGGAGGGTCAAGGGTAGGTGAGCAGTTCTTC
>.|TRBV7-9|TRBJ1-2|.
CASTDHRSNGYTF
TGTGCCAGCACCGACCACAGGAGCAATGGCTACACCTTC
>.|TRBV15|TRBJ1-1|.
CATSRERVIYTEAFF
TGTGCCACCAGCAGAGAACGGGTGATCTACACTGAAGCTTTCTTT
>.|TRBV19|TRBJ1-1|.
CASNEPKGVFPEAFF
TGTGCCAGTAACGAACCCAAGGGGGTCTTTCCTGAAGCTTTCTTT
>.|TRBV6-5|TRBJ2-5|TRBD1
CASSYAGQGGTQYF
TGTGCCAGCAGTTACGCGGGACAGGGTGGGACCCAGTACTTC
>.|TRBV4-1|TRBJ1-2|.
CASSDSRAANYGYTF
TGCGCCAGCAGTGACTCTAGGGCCGCTAACTATGGCTACACCTTC
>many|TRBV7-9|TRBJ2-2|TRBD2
CASSPREGRTGELFF
TGTGCCAGCAGTCCGCGGGAGGGCCGGACCGGGGAGCTGTTTTTT
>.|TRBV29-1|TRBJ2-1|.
CSVQIQTSYEQFF
TGCAGCGTCCAAATTCAGACTAGTTATGAGCAGTTCTTC
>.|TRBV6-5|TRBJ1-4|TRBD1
CAIQGATNEKLFF
TGTGCCATACAGGGGGCCACTAATGAAAAACTGTTTTTT
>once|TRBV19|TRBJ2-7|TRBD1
CASSIAHRDSSYEQYF
TGTGCCAGTAGTATAGCCCACCGGGACAGCTCCTACGAGCAGTACTTC
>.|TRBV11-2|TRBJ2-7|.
CASSQGGYEQYF
TGTGCCAGCAGCCAAGGTGGCTACGAGCAGTACTTC
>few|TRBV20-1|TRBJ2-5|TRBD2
CSASSGLSTETQYF
TGCAGTGCTAGTAGCGGGCTTTCCACGGAGACCCAGTACTTC
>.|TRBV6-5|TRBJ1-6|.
CASSYSAGANSPLHF
TGTGCCAGCAGTTACTCGGCAGGGGCTAATTCACCCCTCCACTTT
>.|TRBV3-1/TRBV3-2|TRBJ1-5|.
CASRGHRVSNQPQHF
TGTGCCAGCAGAGGACACAGGGTAAGCAATCAGCCCCAGCATTTT
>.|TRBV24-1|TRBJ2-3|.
CATSDRDTQYF
TGTGCCACCAGTGACCGAGATACGCAGTATTTT
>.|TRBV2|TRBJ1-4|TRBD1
CASSERGQGASGKLFF
TGTGCCAGCAGTGAAAGGGGGCAGGGGGCGTCAGGAAAACTGTTTTTT
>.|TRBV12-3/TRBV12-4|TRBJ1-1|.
CASSEGVEAFF
TGTGCCAGCAGTGAGGGTGTTGAAGCTTTCTTT
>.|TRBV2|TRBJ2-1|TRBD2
CASSGLALYNEQFF
TGTGCCAGCAGTGGACTAGCGCTGTACAATGAGCAGTTCTTC
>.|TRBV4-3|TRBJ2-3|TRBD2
CASSPSIGLGADTQYF
TGCGCCAGCAGCCCAAGTATAGGACTAGGCGCAGATACGCAGTATTTT
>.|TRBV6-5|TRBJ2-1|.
CASSPDPRGGQFF
TGTGCCAGCAGCCCAGATCCCCGCGGAGGGCAGTTCTTC
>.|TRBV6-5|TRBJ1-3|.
CASRDYRGNTIYF
TGTGCCAGCAGGGACTATCGGGGAAACACCATATATTTT
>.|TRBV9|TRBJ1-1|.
CASSVSPTRGTEAFF
TGTGCCAGCAGCGTTTCCCCGACTAGGGGCACTGAAGCTTTCTTT
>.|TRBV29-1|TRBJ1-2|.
CSAGSQHADGYTF
TGCAGCGCCGGATCCCAACACGCTGATGGCTACACCTTC
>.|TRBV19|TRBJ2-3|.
CASSSPGEGDTQYF
TGTGCCAGTAGCTCCCCAGGGGAGGGGGATACGCAGTATTTT